These 30 T cell receptor beta chains originate from one sample sequenced in a study of shared clonotypes between healthy human individuals. Some clones are missing from TCRdb's copy, which holds only in-frame ones; the method was immunoSEQ multiplex PCR. Of roughly 2.2 million clones in the sample, around 90% were seen once. What was sequenced was naive CD4+ T cells from PBMCs. Regarding subset: CD45RA+ positively selected. The source of these receptors is a man younger than 35 in good health. Some clones in this sample may be carry-over from other donors' samples.

The chain employs TRBV19 and TRBJ2-6; TRBD1 matches 12 bases. The V and J ends lost 5 bases and 6 bases, in that order; junction bases with no gene match: 5. Germline V lookup: CDR1 LNHDA, CDR2 SQIVND (reference sequence). This CDR3 region has 16 residues. The CDR3 region is CASSGDRGRLANVLTF. The CDR3 DNA reads as TGTGCCAGTAGTGGGGACAGGGGGCGATTGGCCAACGTCCTGACTTTC.

V is TRBV28 and J is TRBJ2-7, with 11 nucleotides matching TRBD2. The CDR3 contains 16 residues. Germline-derived CDR1 and CDR2 are MDHEN and SYDVKM. V was pared by 5 bases and J by 7 bases, with 13 bases of the junction left unmatched. CDR3 bases: TGTGCCAGCAGTCTCGCCGGGACTAGCGGTTTCTCAGAGCAGTACTTC. Translation: CASSLAGTSGFSEQYF.

Note on this clone: The sample holds other DNA sequences that translate to the same CDR3. The rearrangement uses TRBV14 and TRBJ2-1; possible D gene TRBD2, 6 bases. The CDR3 is made up of 14 amino acids. Per germline, CDR1 SGHDN and CDR2 FVKESK. Trimming took 3 bases from V and 6 from J, leaving 12 bases between them. The CDR3 region is CASSHRGGSNEQFF. In nucleotides, the CDR3 is TGTGCCAGCAGCCACCGGGGAGGTAGCAATGAGCAGTTCTTC.

Comment on this clone: Other nucleotide sequences in the sample specify the same CDR3. The CDR3 here is CASSLADTQYF. DNA for the CDR3: TGTGCCAGCAGCTTGGCAGATACGCAGTATTTT. V is TRBV5-4 and J is TRBJ2-3; D gene uncertain. V dropped 0 bases and J dropped 4 bases, with 0 bases sitting between them. The CDR3 loop spans 11 amino acids. Germline V CDR1 and CDR2: SGHNT, YYREEE (reference sequence).

This clone was seen a handful of times. The chain employs TRBV5-6 and TRBJ1-1; maybe TRBD1 (6 bases). V was clipped by 4 bases and J by 1 base, with 14 bases between them. Germline lookup yields CDR1 SGHDT and CDR2 YYEEEE. The CDR3 length is 15 residues. The CDR3 DNA reads as TGTGCCAGCAGCGACGGAGGGGGGAGGAACACTGAAGCTTTCTTT. The encoded protein is CASSDGGGRNTEAFF. The full variable domain, rest sourced from reference TRBV5-6 and TRBJ1-1, is DAGVTQSPTHLIKTRGQQVTLRCSPKSGHDTVSWYQQALGQGPQFIFQYYEEEERQRGNFPDRFSGHQFPNYSSELNVNALLLGDSALYLCASSDGGGRNTEAFFGQGTRLTVV.

The rearrangement uses TRBV2 and TRBJ2-2; TRBD2 aligns across 10 bases. V trimming: 6 bases; J trimming: 4 bases; junction bases outside the gene matches: 5. Germline CDR1 and CDR2: SNHLY and FYNNEI. This CDR3 is 15 amino acids long. The DNA for the CDR3 is TGTGCCAGCAGGGTTATAGCGGGAGGCACCGGGGAGCTGTTTTTT. Translation: CASRVIAGGTGELFF.

This chain joins TRBV18 and TRBJ1-2; TRBD1 matches 10 bases. CDR1 is KGHSH and CDR2 is LQKENI in the germline V gene. There are 17 residues in the CDR3. V was pared by 6 bases and J by 0 bases, with 10 bases of the junction left unmatched. The CDR3 DNA reads TGTGCCAGCTCGCCTCGAGGGGACAGGGGCCCTAACTATGGCTACACCTTC. Its translation is CASSPRGDRGPNYGYTF.

The chain employs TRBV7-2 and TRBJ2-1; the match to TRBD2 covers 9 bases. The V segment lost 3 bases and the J segment 8 bases; nucleotides outside the gene matches: 8. The CDR3 covers 15 residues. The germline gives CDR1 SGHTA, CDR2 FQGNSA. The CDR3 DNA reads as TGTGCCAGCAGCTTTAGGACGCGGACTAGCGATGAGCAGTTCTTC. Translating it yields CASSFRTRTSDEQFF.

The chain uses TRBV6-6 and TRBJ1-3; D is perhaps TRBD1 (5 bases). The CDR3 loop spans 15 amino acids. V was clipped by 5 bases and J by 2 bases, with 13 bases between them. Germline V gene sequence: CDR1 MNHNY, CDR2 SVGAGI (reference sequence). CDR3 in DNA: TGTGCCAGCAGTACCTCCCCAGGGACTGGAAACACCATATATTTT. It encodes CASSTSPGTGNTIYF.

The CDR3 here is CASSRGTGVSGANVLTF. CDR3 nucleotide sequence: TGCGCCAGCAGCCGAGGGACAGGGGTTTCCGGGGCCAACGTCCTGACTTTC. The rearrangement uses TRBV4-3 and TRBJ2-6, with 10 bases identical to TRBD1. The ends lost 4 bases at V and 4 bases at J; junction bases unmatched: 7. Germline values: CDR1 LGHNA, CDR2 YSLEER. The CDR3 consists of 17 residues.

CDR3 sequence (DNA): TGTGCCAGCAGTTTGCCATCTGACGGGGGAAACACCATATATTTT. Residues: CASSLPSDGGNTIYF. This chain connects TRBV28 to TRBJ1-3; the D is unclear. This CDR3 contains 15 residues. CDR1 MDHEN and CDR2 SYDVKM come from the germline V gene. Trimming left V 3 bases short and J 4 bases short, with 13 bases between.

The rearrangement uses TRBV28 and TRBJ2-2, with 11 positions matching TRBD2. CDR3 length: 15 amino acids. V was pared by 2 bases and J by 7 bases, with 3 bases of the junction left unmatched. Germline assignment: CDR1 MDHEN and CDR2 SYDVKM. CDR3 sequence reads: CASSLASGRSGELFF. CDR3 DNA: TGTGCCAGCAGTTTAGCTAGCGGGAGGAGCGGGGAGCTGTTTTTT.

As concerns this clone: The same CDR3 also results from other DNA sequences found in this sample. The genes are TRBV27 and TRBJ1-3; no firm D call. The CDR3 has 13 residues. The V end was cut by 6 bases, the J end by 0 bases, with 6 bases between. Germline V gives CDR1 MNHEY, CDR2 SMNVEV (reference sequence). The DNA of the CDR3 is TGTGCCAGCAGCCCGAGCTCTGGAAACACCATATATTTT. Protein sequence: CASSPSSGNTIYF.

This chain links TRBV6-5 with TRBJ1-5, with D uncertain. The CDR3 consists of 14 residues. V shed 6 bases and J shed 7 bases, with 16 bases lying between them. CDR1 MNHEY and CDR2 SVGAGI come from the germline V gene. The CDR3, as DNA: TGTGCCAGCAGCGCTGGTGGTTCGGGACAGCCCCAGCATTTT. Translated: CASSAGGSGQPQHF.

The chain joins TRBV29-1 to TRBJ2-2; 10 bases match TRBD1. This CDR3 is built from 15 residues. Unmatched junction bases numbered 7, after V lost 1 base and J lost 8 bases. The germline gives CDR1 SQVTM, CDR2 ANQGSEA. Here the CDR3 reads CSVEGLTGGSGELFF. The DNA of the CDR3 is TGCAGCGTTGAAGGACTGACAGGGGGCTCGGGGGAGCTGTTTTTT.

The chain recombines TRBV5-4 with TRBJ2-4; D is ambiguous. This CDR3 is 14 amino acids long. Germline V lookup: CDR1 SGHNT, CDR2 YYREEE (reference sequence). Trimming removed 0 bases at V and 3 bases at J, with 7 bases between. The DNA for the CDR3 is TGTGCCAGCAGCTTGGACAGAATCAAAAACATTCAGTACTTC. Amino acids: CASSLDRIKNIQYF.

The CDR3 protein is CASSPTSRGDYTGELFF. DNA of the CDR3: TGTGCCAGCAGCCCCACGTCCAGGGGAGATTACACCGGGGAGCTGTTTTTT. V usage is TRBV9 and J usage is TRBJ2-2; weak D call: TRBD1 (6 bases). Between the trimmed V and J ends, which lost 4 bases and 3 bases, there was a span of 19 bases. The CDR3 is 17 amino acids. CDR1 SGDLS and CDR2 YYNGEE come from the germline V gene.

This clone has only one observation. The chain combines TRBV9 with TRBJ2-2; 7 bases are a match to TRBD1. This CDR3 contains 15 residues. Germline-derived CDR1 and CDR2 are SGDLS and YYNGEE. Trimming cost V 0 bases and J 5 bases; bases outside gene matches: 4. As DNA, the CDR3 is TGTGCCAGCAGCGTAGGGGACAGCCTAACCGGGGAGCTGTTTTTT. Translating gives CASSVGDSLTGELFF.

V gene TRBV7-2 combines with J gene TRBJ2-1; D perhaps matches TRBD2 (6 bases). V lost 1 base and J lost 7, with 11 bases in between. CDR1 is SGHTA, CDR2 FQGNSA, per germline. This CDR3 has 14 amino acids. CDR3 DNA sequence: TGTGCCAGCAGCTTAGTGTGGGACTGGAATGAGCAGTTCTTC. Residues: CASSLVWDWNEQFF.

The sample holds a few counts of this clone. The V call is TRBV18, the J call TRBJ1-1; 10 positions agree with TRBD1. This CDR3 contains 15 residues. Per germline, CDR1 KGHSH and CDR2 LQKENI. Germline trimming cut 4 bases from V and 6 bases from J; bases unmatched to any gene: 8. The CDR3 sequence is CASSLRQGASAEAFF. The CDR3 DNA follows: TGTGCCAGCTCACTTCGACAGGGGGCTTCTGCTGAAGCTTTCTTT. The variable domain in full, with the rest retrieved from reference TRBV18 and TRBJ1-1, is NAGVMQNPRHLVRRRGQEARLRCSPMKGHSHVYWYRQLPEEGLKFMVYLQKENIIDESGMPKERFSAEFPKEGPSILRIQQVVRGDSAAYFCASSLRQGASAEAFFGQGTRLTVV.

The V call is TRBV9, the J call TRBJ2-7, with TRBD2 matching 8 bases. V trimming: 0 bases; J trimming: 4 bases; junction bases outside the gene matches: 6. Germline CDR1 is SGDLS and CDR2 is YYNGEE. The CDR3 is 15 amino acids. CDR3: CASSVASTSGYEQYF. The DNA for the CDR3 is TGTGCCAGCAGCGTAGCCAGCACTAGCGGATACGAGCAGTACTTC.

This clone was recorded once. Additional DNA sequences in this sample encode the identical CDR3. This chain links TRBV28 with TRBJ1-1, with TRBD1 as a possible D gene (5 bases). The CDR3 is 14 amino acids. The V gene's germline CDR1 is MDHEN and CDR2 SYDVKM. V lost 2 bases and J 1 base, leaving 8 bases between the germline ends. The CDR3 region is CASSLPGANTEAFF. CDR3 in DNA: TGTGCCAGCAGTTTACCCGGGGCGAACACTGAAGCTTTCTTT.

Worth noting for this clone: The same CDR3 arises from other DNA sequences in this sample as well. The chain couples TRBV18 to TRBJ2-2; possibly TRBD1 for D (6 bases). CDR1 and CDR2 (germline): KGHSH, LQKENI. V was pared by 6 bases and J by 2 bases, with 16 bases between. The CDR3 extends over 16 amino acids. In DNA form, the CDR3 reads TGTGCCAGCTCCCCGGCCAGGGGACCAAACACCGGGGAGCTGTTTTTT. Its translation is CASSPARGPNTGELFF.

The chain has TRBV7-3 and TRBJ2-7; D may be TRBD2 (6 bases). The CDR3 is 15 amino acids. Trimming removed 2 bases from V and 5 bases from J, with 16 bases in between. Germline assignment: CDR1 SGHTA and CDR2 FQGTGA. CDR3 residues: CASSLLSGEAHEQYF. The CDR3 nucleotides are TGTGCCAGCAGCTTACTATCCGGGGAGGCCCACGAGCAGTACTTC.

V gene TRBV5-1 combines with J gene TRBJ2-3; weak D call: TRBD2 (6 bases). This CDR3 comprises 16 residues. The V end was cut by 7 bases, the J end by 2 bases, with 20 bases between. Looked up from germline, CDR1 is SGHRS and CDR2 is YFSETQ. This chain's CDR3 is CASRRGGREYTDTQYF. CDR3 in DNA: TGCGCCAGCCGAAGGGGCGGGCGGGAATACACAGATACGCAGTATTTT.

This chain joins TRBV2 and TRBJ1-2; 9 bases fit TRBD1. The CDR3 has 16 amino acids. The V gene end was trimmed by 3 bases and the J gene end by 4 bases; junction bases not matched to a gene: 9. CDR1 SNHLY and CDR2 FYNNEI come from the germline V gene. This chain's CDR3 is CASSEVGTGRTYGYTF. The CDR3 DNA reads TGTGCCAGCAGTGAGGTCGGGACAGGGAGGACCTATGGCTACACCTTC.

This chain joins TRBV7-3 and TRBJ2-1, with D unclear. V shed 4 bases and J shed 10 bases, with 23 bases lying between them. The CDR3 spans 16 residues. Germline CDR1 SGHTA, CDR2 FQGTGA. CDR3 sequence: CASSSTNSAPGAEQFF. The DNA of the CDR3 is TGTGCCAGCAGCTCCACAAATTCCGCCCCTGGAGCGGAGCAGTTCTTC.

The chain is built from TRBV4-1 and TRBJ1-5, with 9 bases lining up with TRBD1. The CDR3 loop spans 16 amino acids. V gave up 1 base and J gave up 6 bases; unmatched junction bases: 7. Per germline, CDR1 MGHRA and CDR2 YSYEKL. CDR3 residues: CASSQGFRTGVQPQHF. The CDR3 region has the DNA TGCGCCAGCAGCCAAGGGTTTAGGACAGGGGTTCAGCCCCAGCATTTT.

The rearrangement links TRBV6-1 to TRBJ1-2; maybe TRBD1 (5 bases). This CDR3 is built from 13 residues. Germline V CDR1 and CDR2: MNHNS, SASEGT. V was shortened by 1 base and J by 8 bases, with 11 bases between the two germline ends. The CDR3 loop is CASSEDWRDGYTF. The CDR3 nucleotides read TGTGCCAGCAGTGAAGATTGGAGGGACGGCTACACCTTC.

This sequence joins TRBV28 and TRBJ2-2; TRBD1 matches 8 bases. The germline V gene encodes CDR1 MDHEN and CDR2 SYDVKM. V was pared by 7 bases and J by 1 base, with 17 bases of the junction left unmatched. This CDR3 comprises 19 residues. CDR3: CASTPKLGTGYKNTGELFF. In DNA form, the CDR3 reads TGTGCCAGCACACCCAAATTGGGGACAGGCTACAAGAACACCGGGGAGCTGTTTTTT.